The rows below give T cell receptor beta chains drawn from one sample of a study of OX40 agonist ivuxolimab in advanced cancers. Using immunoSEQ multiplex PCR, the repertoire was profiled, and TCRdb retains in-frame clones only, with some absent. The data show over 95,000 clones, more than 85% seen once. This specimen was CD4+ or CD8+ T cells sorted from blood, taken in a trial of the OX40 agonist ivuxolimab. These receptors were collected from an adult with an advanced solid tumor such as melanoma, head and neck, liver or kidney cancer. The CDR3 runs from the conserved cysteine through the conserved F or W. Fields, in order: CDR3 length, J gene, D gene, clone size, V gene, CDR3 DNA, CDR3 protein. D genes are given only for firm matches. Where a row states a size, it is once, few, many or the class of an expanded clone; other rows omit it.

cdr3_length: 14
j_call: TRBJ2-5
d_call: TRBD1
clone_size: .
v_call: TRBV6-5
cdr3_nt: TGTGCCAGCAGAAGGGACAGGTACCAAGAGACCCAGTACTTC
cdr3_aa: CASRRDRYQETQYF

cdr3_length: 14
j_call: TRBJ2-5
d_call: .
clone_size: .
v_call: TRBV5-1
cdr3_nt: TGCGCCAGCAGCTTGCCACAGACTGGAGAGACCCAGTACTTC
cdr3_aa: CASSLPQTGETQYF

cdr3_length: 19
j_call: TRBJ2-5
d_call: .
clone_size: .
v_call: TRBV7-2
cdr3_nt: TGTGCCAGCAGCCCCCGCTGGGGGGGCGTAGCGGTTTCGGGGGAGACCCAGTACTTC
cdr3_aa: CASSPRWGGVAVSGETQYF

cdr3_length: 18
j_call: TRBJ2-5
d_call: TRBD2
clone_size: .
v_call: TRBV4-2
cdr3_nt: TGTGCCAGCAGCCAAAGACTAGCGGGAGGGCCCGGCCAAGAGACCCAGTACTTC
cdr3_aa: CASSQRLAGGPGQETQYF

cdr3_length: 17
j_call: TRBJ2-2
d_call: TRBD2
clone_size: .
v_call: TRBV14
cdr3_nt: TGTGCCAGCAGCCTACCGGGACTAGCGGGCCGGACCGGGGAGCTGTTTTTT
cdr3_aa: CASSLPGLAGRTGELFF

cdr3_length: 10
j_call: TRBJ2-7
d_call: .
clone_size: .
v_call: TRBV27
cdr3_nt: TGTGCCAGCGGCCGTTACGAGCAGTACTTC
cdr3_aa: CASGRYEQYF

cdr3_length: 13
j_call: TRBJ2-6
d_call: .
clone_size: few
v_call: TRBV5-6
cdr3_nt: TGTGCCAGCAGCTTACAGGGGGCCAACGTCCTGACTTTC
cdr3_aa: CASSLQGANVLTF

cdr3_length: 15
j_call: TRBJ2-1
d_call: .
clone_size: .
v_call: TRBV7-8
cdr3_nt: TGTGCCAGCAGACTACCGGGGAGCTCCTACAATGAGCAGTTCTTC
cdr3_aa: CASRLPGSSYNEQFF

cdr3_length: 14
j_call: TRBJ2-5
d_call: .
clone_size: .
v_call: TRBV5-1
cdr3_nt: TGCGCCAGCAGCTTGGGAGGAGGCCAAGAGACCCAGTACTTC
cdr3_aa: CASSLGGGQETQYF

cdr3_length: 17
j_call: TRBJ2-1
d_call: TRBD2
clone_size: .
v_call: TRBV4-1
cdr3_nt: TGCGCCAGCAGCCAAGATTTTAGGAGCGGGAGAGGCAATGAGCAGTTCTTC
cdr3_aa: CASSQDFRSGRGNEQFF

cdr3_length: 14
j_call: TRBJ2-7
d_call: TRBD2
clone_size: .
v_call: TRBV28
cdr3_nt: TGTGCCAGCAGTCTAGCGGGAGGGCCGTACGAGCAGTACTTC
cdr3_aa: CASSLAGGPYEQYF

cdr3_length: 14
j_call: TRBJ2-7
d_call: .
clone_size: .
v_call: TRBV5-5
cdr3_nt: TGTGCCAGCAGCTTGGATACAGGATCCTACGAGCAGTACTTC
cdr3_aa: CASSLDTGSYEQYF

cdr3_length: 14
j_call: TRBJ2-1
d_call: .
clone_size: .
v_call: TRBV10-3
cdr3_nt: TGTGCCATCAGTGAGCGAGACGGCTACAATGAGCAGTTCTTC
cdr3_aa: CAISERDGYNEQFF

cdr3_length: 14
j_call: TRBJ1-2
d_call: .
clone_size: few
v_call: TRBV5-8
cdr3_nt: TGTGCCAGCAGCTTGAATTGGGGGGACTATGGCTACACCTTC
cdr3_aa: CASSLNWGDYGYTF

cdr3_length: 15
j_call: TRBJ2-5
d_call: .
clone_size: once
v_call: TRBV5-1
cdr3_nt: TGCGCCAGCAGCGCCGGACCACGCACCCAAGAGGCCCAGTACTTC
cdr3_aa: CASSAGPRTQEAQYF

cdr3_length: 16
j_call: TRBJ2-1
d_call: TRBD2
clone_size: .
v_call: TRBV4-3
cdr3_nt: TGCGCCAGCAGCCAGAGCCTAGCGGAGACATACAATGAGCAGTTCTTC
cdr3_aa: CASSQSLAETYNEQFF

cdr3_length: 12
j_call: TRBJ2-7
d_call: .
clone_size: .
v_call: TRBV5-1
cdr3_nt: TGCGCCAGCAGCTTGGCCCATGACGAGCAGTACTTC
cdr3_aa: CASSLAHDEQYF